A selection of T cell receptor beta chains follows, all from one sample in a study of blood T cell repertoires in COVID-19. Only in-frame clones appear in the TCRdb table, and some are missing; sequencing was by immunoSEQ multiplex PCR. This sample has about 39,000 clones, with 60% to 85% found just once. Material: peripheral blood. These receptor sequences come from an older man with acute or convalescent COVID-19. The CDR3 runs from the conserved cysteine through the conserved F or W. Each record gives: J gene, D gene, V gene, CDR3 DNA, CDR3 protein. D genes are given only for firm matches.

>TRBJ2-1|TRBD2|TRBV27
TGTGCCAGCAGTCCAAGCGGGGTTGAGCAGTTCTTC
CASSPSGVEQFF
>TRBJ1-4|.|TRBV9
TGTGCCAGCAGCCCGGGAGCGGGTTGGGGGGAAAAACTGTTTTTT
CASSPGAGWGEKLFF
>TRBJ1-6|TRBD1|TRBV7-2
TGTGCCAGCAGAAACCGGACAGGGAGTTCACCCCTCCACTTT
CASRNRTGSSPLHF
>TRBJ1-2|.|TRBV9
TGTGCCAGCAGTGGTAGGGGGGGGGCCTCGGGACCGCGCCTCGGCTACACCTTC
CASSGRGGASGPRLGYTF
>TRBJ2-7|.|TRBV6-2/TRBV6-3
TGTGCCAGCAGCTCTTATCCCGGGGGCTACGAGCAGTACTTC
CASSSYPGGYEQYF
>TRBJ2-7|.|TRBV10-1
TGCGCCAGACCGGACACCCGATACGAGCAGTACTTC
CARPDTRYEQYF
>TRBJ2-5|TRBD2|TRBV28
TGTGCCAGCAGTCCCGGACTAGCGGGAGTTCCGTTGGAAGAGACCCAGTACTTC
CASSPGLAGVPLEETQYF
>TRBJ2-1|TRBD2|TRBV12-5
TGTGCTAGTGCCCCTAGCGGGAGGGCCTACAATGAGCAGTTCTTC
CASAPSGRAYNEQFF
>TRBJ2-1|TRBD2|TRBV11-3
TGTGCCAGCAGCCGGGGACTAGTGGGTGGGGCGGGCAATGAGCAGTTCTTC
CASSRGLVGGAGNEQFF
>TRBJ2-7|TRBD1|TRBV5-4
TGTGCCAGCAGCCCCGGGACAGGGGGCTTCTACGAGCAGTACTTC
CASSPGTGGFYEQYF
>TRBJ2-3|.|TRBV11-3
TGTGCCAGCAGCTTTTACAGGGAAATGGGAGATACGCAGTATTTT
CASSFYREMGDTQYF
>TRBJ1-6|.|TRBV5-8
TGTGCCAGCAGCCTCTACAGTTATAATTCACCCCTCCACTTT
CASSLYSYNSPLHF
>TRBJ2-1|.|TRBV5-4
TGTGCCAGCAGCCTGGGCCAAAATGACAGACTCAATGAGCAGTTCTTC
CASSLGQNDRLNEQFF
>TRBJ1-5|.|TRBV5-4
TGTGCCACCCACAGGGCACATAGCAATCAGCCCCAGCATTTT
CATHRAHSNQPQHF